The entry below describes one T cell receptor beta chain. Its antigen specificity is not known. No qualities accompany the bases; no much larger clone lies one base away. This sample is drawn from a study of blood T cell repertoires in COVID-19 (TCRdb year 2020). Regarding the study in general: Collaborator samples came from the United States, Italy and Spain and covered acute and convalescent phases of COVID-19. The prospective study material was composed of cDNA or gDNA derived from T cells, B-cell-depleted T cells, or PBMCs. The dataset comprised deeply sampled blood TCRbeta repertoires from subjects exposed to, actively infected with, or recovered from COVID-19. A freely available public database, intended as a resource for researchers studying the immune response to SARS-CoV-2, is where the repertoires were released. The samples were drawn from the first 160 participants of the ongoing ImmuneRACE study and from some 1,300 subjects provided by 6 global collaborators. Sample metadata almost always included a de-identified subject ID, COVID-19 status, age in years and sex. Where available, HLA class I and class II types were obtained from metadata supplied by the sample provider rather than from assay-based typing.

Findings and caveats that apply to the study as a whole: Clinical and demographic metadata were provided uncurated, with the amount varying by source and participant.

Participants in the prospective study were aged about 18 to 95 years, lived in 20 to 30 United States geographic areas, and enrolled through a virtual design. To assign participants to cohorts, the prospective study relied on clinical history that participants themselves reported in a screening survey and a study questionnaire. Exposed participants had been in contact with someone with a PCR-confirmed or clinician-diagnosed COVID-19 case within 2 weeks of study entry. Each participant in the prospective study had whole blood, serum and a nasopharyngeal or oropharyngeal swab collected by mobile phlebotomists. Over a roughly two-month period, participants in the prospective study had the option of providing additional blood draws and questionnaires. Prospective study blood samples were shipped either frozen or at room temperature before DNA extraction. Trimming removed 6 bases from V and 6 bases from J; the gene matches leave 9 bases unexplained. CDR1 SGDLS and CDR2 YYNGEE were looked up in the germline V gene. Measured from the cysteine to the phenylalanine, the CDR3 is 14 residues long. The DNA shown is the 42-base CDR3, in frame from base 1.

TCRbeta CDR3 regions were amplified from genomic DNA by means of the immunoSEQ Assay, a bias-controlled multiplex PCR. As for the original processing: The number of nucleated cells in each sample was estimated by amplification of reference gene primers within the assay. Sequence reads were collapsed and filtered to measure the absolute abundance of every unique TCRbeta CDR3 rearrangement. Productive Simpson clonality was computed per sample as the square root of Simpson's diversity index over productive rearrangements. TCRdb holds this immuneACCESS table with in-frame rearrangements only. Some clones are missing; in checked studies, unresolved V genes explain under half, and the rest has no known cause. V, J and clone size reflect that table, while D and trimming were determined from the DNA. A total of under 450,000 clones appear in this sample, roughly 90% of them only once. Together, the top ten hold about 0.9% of the sample.

The receptor comes from a woman aged 40 to 49 who had been exposed to COVID-19. The V and J genes are TRBV9 and TRBJ1-2, with 9 central nucleotides matching TRBD1. The sequenced sample was PBMCs or T cells enriched from blood (not recorded which). DNA sequence: TGTGCCAGCACCCCGGACAGGGGAACGCATGGCTACACCTTC. Translated, this gives CASTPDRGTHGYTF.